Below are 31 T cell receptor beta chains sequenced from a single sample in a study of OX40 agonist ivuxolimab in advanced cancers. Sequencing was performed with immunoSEQ multiplex PCR; in TCRdb, only in-frame clones are kept and a portion is missing. Of tens of thousands of clones listed, roughly 84% are singletons. The sequences come from CD4+ or CD8+ T cells sorted from blood, collected in a trial of the OX40 agonist ivuxolimab. Source of these receptors: an adult with an advanced solid tumor such as melanoma, head and neck, liver or kidney cancer.

J is TRBJ2-5 and V is TRBV5-4; possible D gene TRBD1, 6 bases. V was cut by 5 bases and J by 1 base, with 15 bases left in between. The CDR3 covers 15 residues. Germline CDR1 and CDR2: SGHNT and YYREEE (reference sequence). CDR3 region: CASSDRIGSQETQYF. The DNA of the CDR3 is TGTGCCAGCAGTGACAGGATAGGGTCCCAAGAGACCCAGTACTTC.

This chain uses TRBV14 with TRBJ2-7; D remains ambiguous. The CDR3 is made up of 13 amino acids. Deletions cut 1 base from V and 5 bases from J, with 9 bases between. Germline CDR1 is SGHDN and CDR2 is FVKESK. CDR3 in DNA: TGTGCCAGCAGCCAAGCCTGGTTTGACGAGCAGTACTTC. Translation: CASSQAWFDEQYF.

This clone was seen a single time. The V and J genes are TRBV5-6 and TRBJ1-1, with D maybe TRBD1 (5 bases). The germline V gene has CDR1 SGHDT and CDR2 YYEEEE. The CDR3 sequence is 14 residues long. The V end lost 3 bases, the J end lost 3 bases, and 12 bases lay between the germline ends. CDR3 nucleotide sequence: TGTGCCAGCAGCTCCCCCGGGACTTACACTGAAGCTTTCTTT. This gives the protein CASSSPGTYTEAFF.

This clone has only one observation. The V and J genes are TRBV11-2 and TRBJ1-2, with a weak D call TRBD1 (5 bases). The V end lost 3 bases, the J end lost 4 bases, and 15 bases lay between the germline ends. The germline gives CDR1 SGHAT, CDR2 FQNNGV. This CDR3 has 15 residues. The DNA of the CDR3 is TGTGCCAGCAGCTTCACGGAAGGGGTGATCTATGGCTACACCTTC. Encoded protein: CASSFTEGVIYGYTF.

The chain recombines TRBV27 with TRBJ1-5; D remains ambiguous. Germline lookup yields CDR1 MNHEY and CDR2 SMNVEV (reference sequence). There are 11 residues in the CDR3. V gave up 5 bases and J gave up 5 bases, with 4 bases separating them. CDR3 in amino acids: CASSPHQPQHF. DNA of the CDR3: TGTGCCAGCAGTCCACATCAGCCCCAGCATTTT.

V and J are TRBV5-1 and TRBJ1-5; no definite D call. V gave up 4 bases and J gave up 4 bases, with 9 bases separating them. Germline V gene lookup returns CDR1 SGHRS and CDR2 YFSETQ. This CDR3 is 13 amino acids long. The CDR3 nucleotides are TGCGCCAGCAGCCGAGAAGGGAATCAGCCCCAGCATTTT. It translates to CASSREGNQPQHF.

The CDR3 nucleotides are TGTGCCAGCAGCTCCTTATCAGGGTTGACTAACTATGGCTACACCTTC. This gives the protein CASSSLSGLTNYGYTF. This chain uses TRBV7-2 with TRBJ1-2; a possible D gene is TRBD1 (5 bases). The CDR3 covers 16 residues. Trimming removed 4 bases from V and 0 bases from J, with 15 bases in between. CDR1 and CDR2 from the germline V gene are SGHTA and FQGNSA.

The chain joins TRBV10-1 to TRBJ2-1; D possibly matches TRBD1 or TRBD2 (5 bases each). Germline V gives CDR1 WNHNN, CDR2 SYGVQD (reference sequence). There are 17 residues in the CDR3. The germline V and J ends were trimmed by 3 bases and 10 bases, with 25 bases remaining between them. As DNA, the CDR3 is TGCGCCAGCAGTGAATGGAGATCGGGGACGACGGGTGGCGAGCAGTTCTTC. It is translated as CASSEWRSGTTGGEQFF.

This chain joins TRBV29-1 and TRBJ2-1, with 14 nucleotides matching TRBD2. V lost 4 bases to trimming and J lost 13 bases; unmatched junction nucleotides: 3. This CDR3 is built from 12 residues. Looked up from germline, CDR1 is SQVTM and CDR2 is ANQGSEA. CDR3 residues: CSVGLAGGPQFF. CDR3 nucleotides: TGCAGCGTTGGACTAGCGGGAGGGCCTCAGTTCTTC.

A single count supports this clone. J is TRBJ1-5 and V is TRBV6-1; TRBD1 aligns across 7 bases. The germline gives CDR1 MNHNS, CDR2 SASEGT. This CDR3 contains 16 residues. Trimming at V came to 3 bases and at J to 7 bases, leaving 12 bases not matched to a gene. CDR3 coding DNA: TGTGCCAGCAGTGACCCTTCCCAGACAGGGACGCAGCCCCAGCATTTT. It translates to CASSDPSQTGTQPQHF.

This clone has only a few counts. The CDR3 is CASSDGRASDEQYF. In DNA, the CDR3 is TGCGCCAGCAGTGACGGACGAGCAAGCGACGAGCAGTACTTC. This chain links TRBV10-1 with TRBJ2-7; D is unresolved. Germline CDR1 WNHNN, CDR2 SYGVQD (reference sequence). CDR3 length: 14 residues. V was clipped by 3 bases and J by 5 bases, with 14 bases between them.

The chain joins TRBV21-1 to TRBJ2-1. TRBV21-1 is a documented pseudogene. The CDR3 has 17 amino acids. CDR3 DNA sequence: TGTGCCAGCAGCAATAGGGAAAAAGGGACCTCCTACAATGAGCAGTTCTTC. As protein: CASSNREKGTSYNEQFF.

The chain combines TRBV2 with TRBJ2-1; 9 bases fit TRBD2. Unmatched junction bases numbered 7, after V lost 8 bases and J lost 8 bases. The germline CDR1 and CDR2 sequences are SNHLY and FYNNEI. This CDR3 comprises 13 residues. The CDR3 sequence: CASGIAGVDEQFF. In nucleotides, the CDR3 is TGTGCCAGCGGGATAGCGGGAGTCGATGAGCAGTTCTTC.

The chain carries TRBV5-1 and TRBJ1-2, with 8 positions matching TRBD1. From germline, CDR1 is SGHRS and CDR2 YFSETQ. The CDR3 spans 19 residues. V gave up 3 bases and J gave up 8 bases; unmatched junction bases: 24. CDR3 protein: CASSYITIATGATRRGYTF. CDR3 sequence (DNA): TGCGCCAGCAGCTACATAACGATTGCGACAGGGGCTACGAGGAGGGGCTACACCTTC. Complete variable domain (other parts from reference TRBV5-1 and TRBJ1-2): KAGVTQTPRYLIKTRGQQVTLSCSPISGHRSVSWYQQTPGQGLQFLFEYFSETQRNKGNFPGRFSGRQFSNSRSEMNVSTLELGDSALYLCASSYITIATGATRRGYTFGSGTRLTVV.

V and J are TRBV19 and TRBJ2-3, with TRBD2 matching 12 bases. CDR1 and CDR2 (germline): LNHDA, SQIVND (reference sequence). The V gene end was trimmed by 9 bases and the J gene end by 6 bases; junction bases not matched to a gene: 7. CDR3 size: 14 residues. The CDR3 DNA reads as TGTGCCAGCAGACTAGCGGGAGATATGGATACGCAGTATTTT. Its translation is CASRLAGDMDTQYF.

The CDR3 region is CASSLGGRNTDTQYF. The CDR3 bases are TGTGCCAGCAGCTTGGGGGGGCGCAACACAGATACGCAGTATTTT. The V call is TRBV7-9, the J call TRBJ2-3; TRBD2 might be the D (7 bases). From germline, CDR1 is SEHNR and CDR2 FQNEAQ (reference sequence). The V gene lost 3 bases and the J gene lost 2 bases, with 12 bases spanning the gap. CDR3 size: 15 residues. Full variable domain (remainder filled in from reference TRBV7-9 and TRBJ2-3): DTGVSQNPRHKITKRGQNVTFRCDPISEHNRLYWYRQTLGQGPEFLTYFQNEAQLEKSRLLSDRFSAERPKGSFSTLEIQRTEQGDSAMYLCASSLGGRNTDTQYFGPGTRLTVL.

The chain links TRBV11-3 to TRBJ2-1; weak D call: TRBD2 (5 bases). Per germline, CDR1 SGHNT and CDR2 YENEEA. This CDR3 is built from 13 residues. Trimming shortened V by 1 base and J by 12 bases, and 13 bases separated the two germline ends. Here the CDR3 DNA reads TGTGCCAGCAGCTTAGGCCGGGGTGATGGGCAGTTCTTC. It yields the protein CASSLGRGDGQFF. The full variable domain, completed using reference TRBV11-3 and TRBJ2-1, is EAGVVQSPRYKIIEKKQPVAFWCNPISGHNTLYWYLQNLGQGPELLIRYENEEAVDDSQLPKDRFSAERLKGVDSTLKIQPAELGDSAVYLCASSLGRGDGQFFGPGTRLTVL.

CDR3 residues: CASSLRVSNEQFF. The DNA for the CDR3 is TGTGCCAGCAGCTTAAGGGTTTCAAATGAGCAGTTCTTC. The chain combines TRBV7-9 with TRBJ2-1; D unresolved. The CDR3 length is 13 residues. Germline V lookup: CDR1 SEHNR, CDR2 FQNEAQ (reference sequence). Trimming stripped 2 bases from V and 7 bases from J, with 9 bases between. The variable domain in full, with the rest retrieved from reference TRBV7-9 and TRBJ2-1, is DTGVSQNPRHKITKRGQNVTFRCDPISEHNRLYWYRQTLGQGPEFLTYFQNEAQLEKSRLLSDRFSAERPKGSFSTLEIQRTEQGDSAMYLCASSLRVSNEQFFGPGTRLTVL.

In its sample, this clone was seen once. The chain is built from TRBV28 and TRBJ1-1; 8 nucleotides agree with TRBD1. Germline assignment: CDR1 MDHEN and CDR2 SYDVKM. V lost 6 bases and J lost 4; bases outside the gene matches: 1. This CDR3 spans 12 amino acids. This CDR3 reads CASRTGGTEAFF. CDR3 in DNA: TGTGCCAGCAGAACAGGGGGCACTGAAGCTTTCTTT.

The chain recombines TRBV28 with TRBJ1-3, with 7 positions matching TRBD1. With 5 bases clipped from V and 1 base from J, the junction kept 20 bases outside the gene matches. This CDR3 is 20 amino acids long. Per the germline V gene, CDR1 is MDHEN and CDR2 is SYDVKM. CDR3 in amino acids: CASSGHRGQVPKSSGNTIYF. The CDR3 region has the DNA TGTGCCAGCAGTGGTCACAGGGGCCAGGTCCCCAAATCGTCTGGAAACACCATATATTTT.

The chain links TRBV10-3 to TRBJ1-2; weak D call: TRBD1 (6 bases). V was cut by 0 bases and J by 2 bases, with 16 bases left in between. Germline V gene sequence: CDR1 ENHRY, CDR2 SYGVKD. The CDR3 consists of 17 residues. The CDR3 bases are TGTGCCATCAGTGAGTCCGTGGGGGGCGCACCCAACTATGGCTACACCTTC. Its translation: CAISESVGGAPNYGYTF.

The chain employs TRBV6-5 and TRBJ2-5, with D uncertain. Germline CDR1 MNHEY, CDR2 SVGAGI. V was pared by 5 bases and J by 1 base, with 14 bases between. CDR3 length equals 15 residues. CDR3 DNA: TGTGCCAGCAGTCCAGGCCTGGGCCTCCAAGAGACCCAGTACTTC. It is translated as CASSPGLGLQETQYF.

This chain connects TRBV20-1 to TRBJ2-3; D remains ambiguous. The CDR3 sequence is 10 residues long. Trimming took off 6 bases at V and 3 bases at J, with 4 bases between the two ends. In germline, CDR1 is DFQATT, CDR2 SNEGSKA (reference sequence). CDR3 nucleotides: TGCAGTGCCAAGACAGATACGCAGTATTTT. It yields the protein CSAKTDTQYF.

The CDR3 nucleotides read TGTGCCAGCAGCCAAGATCCGCAGAACACTGAAGCTTTCTTT. It is translated as CASSQDPQNTEAFF. The chain employs TRBV4-2 and TRBJ1-1, with no clear D. The length of the CDR3 is 14 residues. Per the germline V gene, CDR1 is LGHNA and CDR2 is YNFKEQ. V lost 0 bases, J lost 1 base, and 6 bases lay in between.

This chain connects TRBV28 to TRBJ2-1; 13 positions match TRBD2. V dropped 4 bases and J dropped 2; count of bases not matched to a gene: 11. This CDR3 comprises 19 residues. Germline CDR1 is MDHEN and CDR2 is SYDVKM. The CDR3 sequence is CASSSYYGTSGTPYNEQFF. Written as DNA, the CDR3 is TGTGCCAGCAGTTCGTACTACGGGACTAGCGGGACGCCCTACAATGAGCAGTTCTTC.

CDR3 sequence reads: CASSNNIAGKNEQFF. DNA of the CDR3: TGCGCCAGCAGCAATAACATAGCGGGAAAAAATGAGCAGTTCTTC. The J gene is TRBJ2-1, the V gene TRBV5-1; 8 bases are shared with TRBD2. V shed 4 bases and J 7 bases; nucleotides not matched to a gene: 10. Germline V lookup: CDR1 SGHRS, CDR2 YFSETQ. CDR3 size: 15 residues. The variable domain in full, with the rest retrieved from reference TRBV5-1 and TRBJ2-1, is KAGVTQTPRYLIKTRGQQVTLSCSPISGHRSVSWYQQTPGQGLQFLFEYFSETQRNKGNFPGRFSGRQFSNSRSEMNVSTLELGDSALYLCASSNNIAGKNEQFFGPGTRLTVL.

This rearrangement joins TRBV29-1 to TRBJ2-3; a weak D match, TRBD2 (5 bases). The CDR3 length is 14 residues. V was trimmed by 2 bases and J by 4 bases, leaving 13 bases between them. Germline CDR1 SQVTM, CDR2 ANQGSEA. CDR3 DNA sequence: TGCAGCGTTGAATTGGCCGGGCGGGCAGATACGCAGTATTTT. Amino acids: CSVELAGRADTQYF.

This clone has a single count. This chain links TRBV6-1 with TRBJ2-3, with TRBD1 matching over 11 bases. The junction had 9 bases not matched to a gene; V was cut back by 6 bases and J by 7 bases. Germline assignment: CDR1 MNHNS and CDR2 SASEGT. The CDR3 sequence is 15 residues long. CDR3 in amino acids: CASRPRTGGGNTQYF. The CDR3, as DNA: TGTGCCAGCAGACCCAGGACAGGGGGCGGGAATACGCAGTATTTT.

The J gene is TRBJ2-5, the V gene TRBV25-1; no reliable D call. The germline V gene has CDR1 MGHDK and CDR2 SYGVNS. V was shortened by 4 bases and J by 5 bases, with 11 bases between the two germline ends. The CDR3 consists of 13 residues. The CDR3 coding sequence is TGTGCCAGCAGTGCGGTAGAATTCGAGACCCAGTACTTC. It codes for CASSAVEFETQYF.

This CDR3 reads CASSWTGTAYEQYF. The CDR3 coding sequence is TGTGCCAGCAGCTGGACCGGGACCGCCTACGAGCAGTACTTC. The chain is built from TRBV5-6 and TRBJ2-7; D possibly matches TRBD1 or TRBD2 (5 bases each). The CDR3 runs to 14 residues. CDR1 and CDR2 from the germline V gene are SGHDT and YYEEEE. Trimming took 3 bases from V and 2 from J, leaving 12 bases between them.

The chain links TRBV19 to TRBJ1-3; 8 nucleotides align to TRBD1. The CDR3 is 16 amino acids. CDR1 LNHDA and CDR2 SQIVND come from the germline V gene (reference sequence). With V trimmed by 7 bases and J by 3 bases, 11 bases remained unmatched. The CDR3 DNA is TGTGCCAGTAACCCAGGCTTCAGGGGGCTTGGAAACACCATATATTTT. Translation gives CASNPGFRGLGNTIYF.